The entry that follows covers one T cell receptor (beta chain) sequence. What it binds is not known. CDR3 length: 14 residues. V lost 0 bases and J 7 bases, leaving 12 bases between the germline ends. This entry is derived from a study of blood T cells in healthy people across ages. Study-wide findings and caveats: Strong correlation linked observed beta diversity and percent naive T cells. There were more naive CD4+ cells and higher diversity in long-lived donors than in aged donors.

For the second PCR, which ran for about 6 to 11 cycles, a sample-barcoded 5' primer and a J-beta primer mix were used. From the 5' RACE reads, TCRdb called clonotypes with MiXCR, one entry per CDR3 protein. The sample yields roughly 800,000 distinct CDR3 sequences, over 45% seen once. The rearrangement uses TRBV12-3 or TRBV12-4 and TRBJ2-5; D gene unclear. The sample comprised blood. The sequence derives from a man aged 25-40 years in good health. In nucleotides, the CDR3 is TGTGCCAGCAGTTTAGCTCTGGGGTGGGGGACCCAGTACTTC. Protein product: CASSLALGWGTQYF.